This record looks at one TCR beta chain sequence and its context. Its target is unknown. The method was immunoSEQ multiplex PCR; TCRdb's version includes in-frame clones alone and lacks a portion of them. The repertoire holds approximately 68,000 clones, with roughly 84% as singletons. These data originate in a study of T cell responses to AZD1222 COVID-19 vaccine. Germline V gene sequence: CDR1 SEHNR, CDR2 FQNEAQ (reference sequence). CDR3 size: 18 residues. The V gene lost 1 base and the J gene lost 3 bases, with 21 bases spanning the gap. Study-level results: Researchers took repertoire samples only after the peak T cell response had come.

The specimen was peripheral blood, collected on day 0 of AZD1222 vaccination. The V gene is TRBV7-9, the J gene TRBJ1-2; D remains unclear. This receptor was identified in an adult in good health. The DNA of the CDR3 is TGTGCCAGCAGCTTAGGATTACCCCCCAGCGGGAGTGACTATGGCTACACCTTC. Protein product: CASSLGLPPSGSDYGYTF.